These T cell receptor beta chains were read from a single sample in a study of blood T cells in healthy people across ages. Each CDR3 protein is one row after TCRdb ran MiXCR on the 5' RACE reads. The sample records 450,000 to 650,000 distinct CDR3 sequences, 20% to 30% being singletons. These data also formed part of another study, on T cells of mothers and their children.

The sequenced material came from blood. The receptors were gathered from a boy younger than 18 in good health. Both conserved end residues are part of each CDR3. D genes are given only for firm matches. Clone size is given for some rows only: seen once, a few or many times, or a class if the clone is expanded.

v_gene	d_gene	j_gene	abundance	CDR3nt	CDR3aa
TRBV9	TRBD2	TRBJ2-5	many	TGTGCCAGCAGCGGGACTAGAGAAAAAGAGACCCAGTACTTC	CASSGTREKETQYF
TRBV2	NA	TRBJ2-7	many	TGTGCCAGCAGCTTATACTACGAGCAGTACTTC	CASSLYYEQYF
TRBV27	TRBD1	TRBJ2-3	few	TGTGCCAGCAGACCTGGGACAGGGGCCAACACAGATACGCAGTATTTT	CASRPGTGANTDTQYF
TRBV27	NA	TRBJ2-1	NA	TGTGCCAGCAGTTCGCAGCGGGCTTCCTACAATGAGCAGTTCTTC	CASSSQRASYNEQFF
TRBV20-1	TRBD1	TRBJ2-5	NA	TGCAGTGCCCCTCGGACAGGGAGTCGGGAGACCCAGTACTTC	CSAPRTGSRETQYF
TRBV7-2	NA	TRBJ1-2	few	TGTGCCAGCAGCTCCCCTAGCCTGTCCGCCGGTATCTATGGCTACACCTTC	CASSSPSLSAGIYGYTF
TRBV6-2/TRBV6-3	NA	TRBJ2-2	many	TGTGCCAGCAGCCTAATGGCTAGTTGGGCCGGGGAGCTGTTTTTT	CASSLMASWAGELFF
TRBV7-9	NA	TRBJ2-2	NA	TGTGCCAGCAGGAGAGTCACCGGGGAGCTGTTTTTT	CASRRVTGELFF
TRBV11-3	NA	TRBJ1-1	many	TGTGCCAGCAGCTTAGATCCGAACACTGAAGCTTTCTTT	CASSLDPNTEAFF
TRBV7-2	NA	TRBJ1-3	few	TGTGCCAGCAGCCCTGGACCGTCCTCTGGAAACACCATATATTTT	CASSPGPSSGNTIYF
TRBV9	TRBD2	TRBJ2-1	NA	TGTGCCAGCAGCGTAGCAGGGCTAGCGGTCTACAATGAGCAGTTCTTC	CASSVAGLAVYNEQFF
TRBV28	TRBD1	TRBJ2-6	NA	TGTGCCAGCTGCCCGACAGGGGTAGCTGGGGCCAACGTCCTGACTTTC	CASCPTGVAGANVLTF
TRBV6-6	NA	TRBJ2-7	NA	TGTGCCAGCAGTTACCGACCACAGGGATCGGGGCAGTACTTC	CASSYRPQGSGQYF
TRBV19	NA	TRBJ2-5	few	TGTGCCAGTAGCCTGGGGTCGACAGGACAAGAGACCCAGTACTTC	CASSLGSTGQETQYF
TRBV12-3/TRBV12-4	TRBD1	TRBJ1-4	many	TGTGCCAGCAGTCCCGACAGGGCAACTAATGAAAAACTGTTTTTT	CASSPDRATNEKLFF
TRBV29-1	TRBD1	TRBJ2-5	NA	TGCAGCGTTGAAGGGTGGGCAGGGGGCTATCAGACCCAGTACTTC	CSVEGWAGGYQTQYF
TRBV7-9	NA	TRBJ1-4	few	TGTGCCAGCAGCTTAGATGGGGACGGTAATGAAAAACTGTTTTTT	CASSLDGDGNEKLFF
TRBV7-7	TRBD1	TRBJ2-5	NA	TGTGCTAGCAGCTTTTCGGGGACAGTGGGAGAGACCCAGTACTTC	CASSFSGTVGETQYF
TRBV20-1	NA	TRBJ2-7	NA	TGCAGTGCTAGTTTGTCTTTCGCGGACAGTTCCTACGAGCAGTACTTC	CSASLSFADSSYEQYF
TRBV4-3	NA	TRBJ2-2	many	TGCGCCAGCAGCCAAGTCAGGGATGGCCCCAACACCGGGGAGCTGTTTTTT	CASSQVRDGPNTGELFF
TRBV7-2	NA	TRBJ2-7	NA	TGTGCCAGCATCGAGGTGGGGGCCTACGAGCAGTACTTC	CASIEVGAYEQYF
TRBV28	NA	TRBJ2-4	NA	TGTGCCAGCAGTTTAGGAGGGGCCTTGGGCAAAAACATTCAGTACTTC	CASSLGGALGKNIQYF
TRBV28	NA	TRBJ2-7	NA	TGTGCCAGCAGCCTACAGATGTACGAGCAGTACTTC	CASSLQMYEQYF
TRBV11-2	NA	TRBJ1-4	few	TGTGCCAGCAGCTTAGGGGGTGCGAGGGTTGAAAAACTGTTTTTT	CASSLGGARVEKLFF
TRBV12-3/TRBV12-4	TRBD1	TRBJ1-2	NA	TGTGCCAGCAGATGGGGGACAGTTAATGGCTACACCTTC	CASRWGTVNGYTF
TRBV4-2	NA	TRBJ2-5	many	TGTGCCAGCAGCCAAGAGAGACAAGAGACCCAGTACTTC	CASSQERQETQYF
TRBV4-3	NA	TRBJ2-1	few	TGCGCCAGCAGCCAAGATAGGACTTACAATGAGCAGTTCTTC	CASSQDRTYNEQFF
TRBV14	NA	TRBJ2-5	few	TGTGCCAGCAGCCAAGAAAGTCTGGCGGCGCTGAAGACCCAGTACTTC	CASSQESLAALKTQYF
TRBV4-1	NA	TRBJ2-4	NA	TGCGCCAGCAGCCAAGGGTATCCGGTCAAAGCCAAAAACATTCAGTACTTC	CASSQGYPVKAKNIQYF
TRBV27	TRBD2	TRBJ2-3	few	TGTGCCAGCAGTCCCCTTCTGGCGGGGGGCACAGATACGCAGTATTTT	CASSPLLAGGTDTQYF
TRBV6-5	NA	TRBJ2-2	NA	TGTGCCAGCAGTATACAGGGAAGGGGCACCGGGGAGCTGTTTTTT	CASSIQGRGTGELFF
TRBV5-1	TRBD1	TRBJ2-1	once	TGCGCCAGCAGCTTGGGCCCTCAAAGGGGGCTCGGGGAGCAGTTCTTC	CASSLGPQRGLGEQFF
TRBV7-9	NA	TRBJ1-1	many	TGTGCCAGCAGTTTGGGCACTGAAGCTTTCTTT	CASSLGTEAFF
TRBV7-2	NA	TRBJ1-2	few	TGTGCCAGCAGCTTGACAGGATCAAGGGGGGGCTACACCTTC	CASSLTGSRGGYTF
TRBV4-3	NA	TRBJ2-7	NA	TGCGCCAGCAGCCAAGATCCCCGCACCTCCTACGAGCAGTACTTC	CASSQDPRTSYEQYF
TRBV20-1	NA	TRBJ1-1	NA	TGCAGTGCCACGGACGGTCGGTTTGAAGCTTTCTTT	CSATDGRFEAFF
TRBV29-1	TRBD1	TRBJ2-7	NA	TGCAGCGTCCCGGGACAGGGATACGAGCAGTACTTC	CSVPGQGYEQYF
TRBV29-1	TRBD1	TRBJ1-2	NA	TGCAGCGCCGGAGACAGGGGAGACTATGGCTACACCTTC	CSAGDRGDYGYTF
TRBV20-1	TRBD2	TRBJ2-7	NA	TGCAGTGCTACCCCACCTAGCGGGAGTGTTTACGAGCAGTACTTC	CSATPPSGSVYEQYF
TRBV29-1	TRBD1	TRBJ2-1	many	TGCAGCGCTAAAGACTCACAGGGGAGCGAGCAGTTCTTC	CSAKDSQGSEQFF
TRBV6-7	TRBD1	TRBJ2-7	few	TGTGCCACCCCGACAGGGAGCTCCTACGAGCAGTACTTC	CATPTGSSYEQYF
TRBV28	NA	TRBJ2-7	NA	TGTGCCAGCAGTCACGAATCCTACGAGCAGTACTTC	CASSHESYEQYF
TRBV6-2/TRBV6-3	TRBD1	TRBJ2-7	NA	TGTGCCAGCAGTTACTTACAGGGGGCTGTGGCCTACGAGCAGTACTTC	CASSYLQGAVAYEQYF
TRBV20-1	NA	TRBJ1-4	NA	TGCAGTGCTTCGCCTGAGGGCTCAACTAATGAAAAACTGTTTTTT	CSASPEGSTNEKLFF
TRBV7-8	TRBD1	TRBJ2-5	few	TGTGCCAGCAGCTCCATAGGGACAGTTATCCAAGAGACCCAGTACTTC	CASSSIGTVIQETQYF
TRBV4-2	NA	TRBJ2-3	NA	TGTGCCAGCAGCCAAGATAGGCGGGTAGGCACAGATACGCAGTATTTT	CASSQDRRVGTDTQYF
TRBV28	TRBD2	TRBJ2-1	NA	TGTGCCAGCAGGGCCAGCGGGGTCTACAATGAGCAGTTCTTC	CASRASGVYNEQFF
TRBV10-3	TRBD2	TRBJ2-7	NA	TGTGCCATCAGTGAACAGCGGGGGGCGAGGAGCTCCTACGAGCAGTACTTC	CAISEQRGARSSYEQYF
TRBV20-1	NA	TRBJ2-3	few	TGCAGTGCTAGCGTTCGGGGGACTAGCACAGATACGCAGTATTTT	CSASVRGTSTDTQYF
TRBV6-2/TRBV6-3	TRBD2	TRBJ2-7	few	TGTGCCAGCAGTTACCCGGGACTAGCGGTCTACGAGCAGTACTTC	CASSYPGLAVYEQYF
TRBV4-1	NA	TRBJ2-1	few	TGCGCCAGCAGCCGTGGACGGGGCGACAATGAGCAGTTCTTC	CASSRGRGDNEQFF
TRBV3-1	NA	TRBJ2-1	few	TGTGCCAGCAGCCGGAGACCAAACAATGAGCAGTTCTTC	CASSRRPNNEQFF
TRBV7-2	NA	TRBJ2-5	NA	TGTGCCAGCAGCTTAGTAGGGGGGGGTGGGACCCAGTACTTC	CASSLVGGGGTQYF
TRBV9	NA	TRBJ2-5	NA	TGTGCCAGCAGCGTAGGGACGACGAAGTTACGGGAGACCCAGTACTTC	CASSVGTTKLRETQYF
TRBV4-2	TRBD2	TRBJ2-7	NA	TGTGCCAGCAGCCACACCGGGACTAGGGGCGAGCAGTACTTC	CASSHTGTRGEQYF